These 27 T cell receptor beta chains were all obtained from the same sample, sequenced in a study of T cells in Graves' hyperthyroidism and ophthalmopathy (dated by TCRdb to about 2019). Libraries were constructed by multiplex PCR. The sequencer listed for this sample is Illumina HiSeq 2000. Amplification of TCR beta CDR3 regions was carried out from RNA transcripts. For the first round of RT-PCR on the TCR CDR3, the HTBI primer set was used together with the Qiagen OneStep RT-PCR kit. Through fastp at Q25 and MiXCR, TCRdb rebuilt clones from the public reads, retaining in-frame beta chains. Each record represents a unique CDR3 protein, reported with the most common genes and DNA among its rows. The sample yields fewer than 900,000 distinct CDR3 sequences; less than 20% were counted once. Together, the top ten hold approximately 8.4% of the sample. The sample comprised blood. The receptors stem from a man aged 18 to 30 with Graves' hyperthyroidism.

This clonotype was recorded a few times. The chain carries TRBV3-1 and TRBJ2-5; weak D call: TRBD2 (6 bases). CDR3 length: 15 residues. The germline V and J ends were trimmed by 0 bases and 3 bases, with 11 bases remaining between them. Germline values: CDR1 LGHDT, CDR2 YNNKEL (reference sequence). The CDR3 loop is CASSQDRGTEETQYF. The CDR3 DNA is TGTGCCAGCAGCCAAGATCGGGGGACGGAAGAGACCCAGTACTTC.

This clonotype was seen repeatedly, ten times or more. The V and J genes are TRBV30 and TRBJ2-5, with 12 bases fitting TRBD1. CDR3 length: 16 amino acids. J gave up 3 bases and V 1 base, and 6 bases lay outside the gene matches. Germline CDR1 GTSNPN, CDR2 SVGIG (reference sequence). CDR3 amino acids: CAWSARDRGREETQYF. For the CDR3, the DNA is TGTGCCTGGAGTGCCCGGGACAGGGGGCGGGAAGAGACCCAGTACTTC.

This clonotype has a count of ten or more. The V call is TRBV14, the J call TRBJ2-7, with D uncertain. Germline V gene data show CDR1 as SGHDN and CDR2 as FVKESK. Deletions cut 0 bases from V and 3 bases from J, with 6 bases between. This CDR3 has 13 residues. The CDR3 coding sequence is TGTGCCAGCAGCCAAGACAGCTTCTACGAGCAGTACTTC. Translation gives CASSQDSFYEQYF.

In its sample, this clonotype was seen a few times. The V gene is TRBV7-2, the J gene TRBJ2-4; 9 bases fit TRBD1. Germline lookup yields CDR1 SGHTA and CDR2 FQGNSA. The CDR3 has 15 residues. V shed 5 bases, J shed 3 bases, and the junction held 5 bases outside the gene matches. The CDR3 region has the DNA TGTGCCAGCAGCCCCCGGGACAGGGACAAAAACATTCAGTACTTC. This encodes CASSPRDRDKNIQYF. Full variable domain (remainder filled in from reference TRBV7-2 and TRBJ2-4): GAGVSQSPSNKVTEKGKDVELRCDPISGHTALYWYRQSLGQGLEFLIYFQGNSAPDKSGLPSDRFSAERTGGSVSTLTIQRTQQEDSAVYLCASSPRDRDKNIQYFGAGTRLSVL.

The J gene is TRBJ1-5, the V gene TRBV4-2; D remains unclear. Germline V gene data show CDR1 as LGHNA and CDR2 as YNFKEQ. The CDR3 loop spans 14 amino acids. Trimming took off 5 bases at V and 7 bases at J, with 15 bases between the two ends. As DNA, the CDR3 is TGTGCCAGCAGCGCGGACCTTACGGGGCAGCCCCAGCATTTT. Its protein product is CASSADLTGQPQHF.

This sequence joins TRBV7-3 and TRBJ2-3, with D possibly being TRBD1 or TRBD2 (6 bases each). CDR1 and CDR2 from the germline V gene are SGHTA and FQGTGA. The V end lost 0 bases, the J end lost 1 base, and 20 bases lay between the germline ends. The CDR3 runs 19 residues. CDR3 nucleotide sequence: TGTGCCAGCAGCTTAACTCGCGGGACAAAGTCTTCCCGCACAGATACGCAGTATTTT. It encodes CASSLTRGTKSSRTDTQYF.

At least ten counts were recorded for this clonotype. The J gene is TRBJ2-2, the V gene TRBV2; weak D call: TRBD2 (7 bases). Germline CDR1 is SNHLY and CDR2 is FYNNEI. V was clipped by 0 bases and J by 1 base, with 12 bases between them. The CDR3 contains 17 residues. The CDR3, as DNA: TGTGCCAGCAGTGAAGCGGGGGCTAGCGGGAACACCGGGGAGCTGTTTTTT. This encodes CASSEAGASGNTGELFF. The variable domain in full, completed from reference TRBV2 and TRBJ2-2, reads EPEVTQTPSHQVTQMGQEVILRCVPISNHLYFYWYRQILGQKVEFLVSFYNNEISEKSEIFDDQFSVERPDGSNFTLKIRSTKLEDSAMYFCASSEAGASGNTGELFFGEGSRLTVL.

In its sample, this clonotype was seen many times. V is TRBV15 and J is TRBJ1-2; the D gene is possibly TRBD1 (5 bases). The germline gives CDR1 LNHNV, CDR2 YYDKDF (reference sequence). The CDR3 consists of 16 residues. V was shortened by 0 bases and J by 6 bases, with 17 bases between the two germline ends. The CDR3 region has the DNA TGTGCCACCAGCAGAGATCCGGGCTCCGGGGGAAATGGCTACACCTTC. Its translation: CATSRDPGSGGNGYTF.

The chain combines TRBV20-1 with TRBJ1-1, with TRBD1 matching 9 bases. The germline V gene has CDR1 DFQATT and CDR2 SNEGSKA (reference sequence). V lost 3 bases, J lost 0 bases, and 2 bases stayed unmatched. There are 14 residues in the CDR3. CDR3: CSASDRGMNTEAFF. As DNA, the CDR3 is TGCAGTGCTAGCGACAGGGGGATGAACACTGAAGCTTTCTTT.

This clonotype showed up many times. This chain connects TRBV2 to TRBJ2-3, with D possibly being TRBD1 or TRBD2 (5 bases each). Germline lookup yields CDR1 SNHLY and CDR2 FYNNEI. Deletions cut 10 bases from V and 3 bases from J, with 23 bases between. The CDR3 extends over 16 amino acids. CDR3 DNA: TGTGCCATCGGGACGGATGGAGTGGGACCTACAGATACGCAGTATTTT. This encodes CAIGTDGVGPTDTQYF.

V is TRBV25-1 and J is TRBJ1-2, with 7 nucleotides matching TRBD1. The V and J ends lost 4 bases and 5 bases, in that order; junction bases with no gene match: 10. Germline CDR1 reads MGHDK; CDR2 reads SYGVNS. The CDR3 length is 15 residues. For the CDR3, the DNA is TGTGCCAGCAGTGCAACTACTGCAGGGGGGTATGGCTACACCTTC. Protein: CASSATTAGGYGYTF.

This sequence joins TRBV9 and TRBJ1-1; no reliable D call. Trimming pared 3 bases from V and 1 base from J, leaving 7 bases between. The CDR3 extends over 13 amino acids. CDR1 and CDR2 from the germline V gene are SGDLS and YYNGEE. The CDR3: CASSGTQNTEAFF. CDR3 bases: TGTGCCAGCAGCGGAACACAGAACACTGAAGCTTTCTTT.

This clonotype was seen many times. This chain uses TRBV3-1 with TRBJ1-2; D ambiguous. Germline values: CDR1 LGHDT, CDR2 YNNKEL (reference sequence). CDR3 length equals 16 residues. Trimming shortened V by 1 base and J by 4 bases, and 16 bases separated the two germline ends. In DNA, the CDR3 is TGTGCCAGCAGCCAAGGGACCCTTGGTGCCCCCTATGGCTACACCTTC. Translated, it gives CASSQGTLGAPYGYTF.

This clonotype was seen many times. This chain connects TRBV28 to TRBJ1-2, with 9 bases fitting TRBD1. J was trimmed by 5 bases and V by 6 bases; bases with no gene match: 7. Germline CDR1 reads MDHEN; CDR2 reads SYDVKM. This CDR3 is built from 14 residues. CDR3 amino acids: CASSPGTGYYGYTF. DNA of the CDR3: TGTGCCAGCAGCCCCGGGACAGGGTATTATGGCTACACCTTC.

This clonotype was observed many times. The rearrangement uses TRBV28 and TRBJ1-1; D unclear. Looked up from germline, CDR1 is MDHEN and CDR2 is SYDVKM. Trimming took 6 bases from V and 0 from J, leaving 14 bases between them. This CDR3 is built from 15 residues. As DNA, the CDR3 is TGTGCCAGCAGCCGTAACACGAACCTGAACACTGAAGCTTTCTTT. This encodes CASSRNTNLNTEAFF. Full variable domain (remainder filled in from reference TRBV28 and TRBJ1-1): DVKVTQSSRYLVKRTGEKVFLECVQDMDHENMFWYRQDPGLGLRLIYFSYDVKMKEKGDIPEGYSVSREKKERFSLILESASTNQTSMYLCASSRNTNLNTEAFFGQGTRLTVV.

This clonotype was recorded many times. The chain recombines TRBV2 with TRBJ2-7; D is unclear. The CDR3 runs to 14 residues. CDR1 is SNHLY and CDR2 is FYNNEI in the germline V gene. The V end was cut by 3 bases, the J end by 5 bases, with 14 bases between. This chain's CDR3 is CASSEARASNEQYF. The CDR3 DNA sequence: TGTGCCAGCAGTGAGGCACGGGCATCGAACGAGCAGTACTTC.

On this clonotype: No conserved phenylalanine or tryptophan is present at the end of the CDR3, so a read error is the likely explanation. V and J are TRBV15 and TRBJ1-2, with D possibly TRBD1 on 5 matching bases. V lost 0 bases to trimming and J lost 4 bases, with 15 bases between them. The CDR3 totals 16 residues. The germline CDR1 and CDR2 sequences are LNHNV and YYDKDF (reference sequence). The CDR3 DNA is TGTGCCACCAGCAGAGATCCCGGGCAGGGTTTCTATGGCTACACCCTC. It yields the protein CATSRDPGQGFYGYTL.

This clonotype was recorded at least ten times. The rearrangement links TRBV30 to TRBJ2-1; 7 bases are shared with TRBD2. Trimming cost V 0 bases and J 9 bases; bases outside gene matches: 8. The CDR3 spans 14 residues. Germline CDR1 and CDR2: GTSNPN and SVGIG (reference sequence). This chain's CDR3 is CAWSVPGGSSEQFF. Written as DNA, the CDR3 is TGTGCCTGGAGTGTACCCGGGGGGAGCAGTGAGCAGTTCTTC.

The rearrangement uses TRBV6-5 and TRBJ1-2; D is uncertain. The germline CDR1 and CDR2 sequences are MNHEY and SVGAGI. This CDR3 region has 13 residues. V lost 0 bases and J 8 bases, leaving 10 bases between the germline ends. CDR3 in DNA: TGTGCCAGCAGTTACTCGACCGCCGGGGGCTACACCTTC. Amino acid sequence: CASSYSTAGGYTF.

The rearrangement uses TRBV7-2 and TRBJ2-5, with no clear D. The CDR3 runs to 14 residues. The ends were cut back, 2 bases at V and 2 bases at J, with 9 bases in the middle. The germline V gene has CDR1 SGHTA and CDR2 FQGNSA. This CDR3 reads CASSLNKLQETQYF. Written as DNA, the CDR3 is TGTGCCAGCAGCTTAAACAAGTTACAAGAGACCCAGTACTTC.

This CDR3 reads CASNPPGRETQYF. The CDR3 region has the DNA TGTGCCAGCAACCCCCCGGGACGAGAGACCCAGTACTTC. The V gene is TRBV28, the J gene TRBJ2-5; D possibly uses TRBD1 or TRBD2 (5 bases each). Germline CDR1 is MDHEN and CDR2 is SYDVKM. V was trimmed by 7 bases and J by 4 bases, leaving 13 bases between them. The CDR3 has 13 amino acids.

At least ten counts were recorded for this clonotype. CDR3 region: CASSQHPQETQYF. CDR3 DNA sequence: TGTGCCAGCAGTCAACATCCCCAAGAGACCCAGTACTTC. The chain is built from TRBV2 and TRBJ2-5, with unresolved D. In germline, CDR1 is SNHLY, CDR2 FYNNEI. The CDR3 runs 13 residues. The V end lost 5 bases, the J end lost 1 base, and 8 bases lay between the germline ends.

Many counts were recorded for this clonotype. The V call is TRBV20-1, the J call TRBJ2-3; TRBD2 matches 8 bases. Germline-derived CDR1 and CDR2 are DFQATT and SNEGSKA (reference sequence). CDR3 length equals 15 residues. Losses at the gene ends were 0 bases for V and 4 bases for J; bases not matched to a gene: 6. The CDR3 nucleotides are TGCAGTGCTAGAGATCCCCGGGAGGGTCCAGATACGCAGTATTTT. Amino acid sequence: CSARDPREGPDTQYF.

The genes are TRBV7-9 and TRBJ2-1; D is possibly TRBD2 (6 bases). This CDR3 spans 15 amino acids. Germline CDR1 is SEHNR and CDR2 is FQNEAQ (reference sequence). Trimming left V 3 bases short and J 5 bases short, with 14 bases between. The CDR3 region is CASSFLRGAHNEQFF. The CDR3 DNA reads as TGTGCCAGCAGCTTTCTGCGGGGCGCCCACAATGAGCAGTTCTTC.

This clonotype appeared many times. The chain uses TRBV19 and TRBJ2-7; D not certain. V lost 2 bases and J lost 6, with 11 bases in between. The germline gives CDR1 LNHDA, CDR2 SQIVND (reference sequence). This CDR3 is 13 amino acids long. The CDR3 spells CASSIKGLGEQYF. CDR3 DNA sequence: TGTGCCAGTAGTATAAAGGGTTTGGGCGAGCAGTACTTC.

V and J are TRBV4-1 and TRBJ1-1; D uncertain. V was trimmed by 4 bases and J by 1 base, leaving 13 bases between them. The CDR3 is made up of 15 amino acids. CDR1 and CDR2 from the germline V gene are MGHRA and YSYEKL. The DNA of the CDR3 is TGCGCCAGCAGCCCCCGGCCTCAGAGGAACACTGAAGCTTTCTTT. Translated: CASSPRPQRNTEAFF.

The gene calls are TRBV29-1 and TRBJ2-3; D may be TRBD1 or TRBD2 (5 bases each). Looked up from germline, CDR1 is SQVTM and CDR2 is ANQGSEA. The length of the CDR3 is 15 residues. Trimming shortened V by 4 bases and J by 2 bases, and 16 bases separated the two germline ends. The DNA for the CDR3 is TGCAGCGTTGCCCCTTTTGGGGGAATCACAGATACGCAGTATTTT. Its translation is CSVAPFGGITDTQYF.